This T cell receptor beta chain was identified in a study of ipilimumab plus nivolumab after autologous stem cell transplantation. In the study overall: Median doses per patient: about five ipilimumab, under 10 nivolumab. The DLBCL group included primary refractory and relapsed cases.

This clone was detected only a few times. Dosing: nivolumab 3 mg/kg IV, weeks 1, 4, 7, 10, then every two weeks to week 26. Some clones are missing from TCRdb's copy, which holds only in-frame ones; the method was immunoSEQ multiplex PCR. The sample carries 15,000 to 20,000 clones, more than 65% recorded once. V was pared by 4 bases and J by 13 bases, with 20 bases between. The CDR3 is made up of 13 amino acids. CDR1 and CDR2 (germline): SGDLS, YYNGEE. The chain is built from TRBV9 and TRBJ1-1, with D tentatively TRBD1 (5 bases). The sequence came from a male donor with diffuse large B-cell lymphoma. The starting material was PBMCs, obtained in a trial of ipilimumab plus nivolumab as post-transplant consolidation. The CDR3 DNA reads TGTGCCAGCAGCAGGGGAGACGGGCAAAGGGGTTTCTTT. Its translation is CASSRGDGQRGFF.